A selection of T cell receptor beta chains follows, all from one sample in a study of blood T cell repertoires in COVID-19. Assay used: immunoSEQ multiplex PCR; TCRdb lists only in-frame clones, some missing. The sample contains some 150,000 clones, about nine tenths of which appear only once. Source material: peripheral blood. These receptors came from a man in his fifties with active or convalescent COVID-19. Each CDR3 is given without its conserved first and last residue.

v_gene	j_gene	CDR3aa
TRBV2	TRBJ1-5	ASSEGQGRAQH
TRBV12-3/TRBV12-4	TRBJ2-7	ASSLGLAGRES
TRBV7-9	TRBJ2-3	ASSLEGGTDTQY
TRBV28	TRBJ2-1	ASSPAGQGVSSYNEQF
TRBV28	TRBJ2-7	ASRQTSGRTYEQY
TRBV13	TRBJ1-1	ASSLVLRTGLNTEAF
TRBV4-2	TRBJ1-2	ASSQNDGGIYGYT
TRBV6-5	TRBJ2-5	ASTEGGVQTQY
TRBV29-1	TRBJ2-1	SAFPPGRLGEQF
TRBV5-4	TRBJ2-7	ASSWGGTPTWY
TRBV19	TRBJ1-2	ASSIGGTGYT
TRBV6-5	TRBJ2-2	ASSRTGNTGELF
TRBV27	TRBJ2-1	ASSLRGPYNEQF
TRBV19	TRBJ1-4	ASSIRQYSNEKLF
TRBV6-1	TRBJ2-2	ASSEAWGDRGLPKGELF
TRBV10-2	TRBJ2-3	ASIGQGSTDTQY
TRBV27	TRBJ2-1	ASRSGTGPYNEQF
TRBV7-9	TRBJ2-1	ASSSGWLSSYNEQF
TRBV5-1	TRBJ2-3	ASSLGDISTDTQY
TRBV2	TRBJ2-7	ASSVGDRGEQY
TRBV6-5	TRBJ2-7	ASSSDREFYEQY
TRBV9	TRBJ2-3	ASSPGLSTDTQY
TRBV28	TRBJ2-1	ASSLPLLVAARNEQF
TRBV6-1	TRBJ2-7	ASSEEGRLHEQY
TRBV6-4	TRBJ1-2	ASSPGPQGYGYT